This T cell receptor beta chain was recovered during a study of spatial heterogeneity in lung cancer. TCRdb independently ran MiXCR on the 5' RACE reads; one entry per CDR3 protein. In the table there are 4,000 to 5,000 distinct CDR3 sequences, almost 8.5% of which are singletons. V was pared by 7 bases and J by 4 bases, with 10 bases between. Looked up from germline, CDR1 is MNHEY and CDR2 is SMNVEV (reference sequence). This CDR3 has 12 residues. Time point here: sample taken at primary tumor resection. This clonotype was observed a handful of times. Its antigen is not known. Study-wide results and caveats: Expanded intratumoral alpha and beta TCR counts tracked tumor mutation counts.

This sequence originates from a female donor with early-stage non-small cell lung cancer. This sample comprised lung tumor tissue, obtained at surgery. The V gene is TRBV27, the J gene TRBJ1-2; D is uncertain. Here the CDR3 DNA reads TGTGCCAGCATGGCCCCTGCCTATGGCTACACCTTC. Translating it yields CASMAPAYGYTF.